This T cell receptor beta chain stems from a study of breast tumors, draining lymph nodes, adjacent tissues. Per germline, CDR1 LGHDT and CDR2 YNNKEL (reference sequence). The CDR3 has 15 residues. TCRdb ran MiXCR on the multiplex PCR reads and lists one entry per CDR3 protein. The sample yields around 43,000 distinct CDR3 sequences, roughly 23% seen once. This clonotype has just a few counts. The antigen is unknown. The junction shows a germline mismatch at one end, possibly a read error. Points from the study as a whole: Compared with lymph nodes, tumors were less diverse; compared with nontumor tissue, more. The data were judged consistent with most tumor T cells coming from lymph node and expanding in tumor. Compared with basal-like, luminal-like tumors shared significantly more repertoire with nontumor tissue. That most tumor T cells come from lymph nodes remained unproven.

The sequence came from a female donor with breast cancer. Some clones in this sample may be carry-over from other donors' samples. The V call is TRBV3-1, the J call TRBJ2-1; D is possibly TRBD1 or TRBD2 (5 bases each). Input material: breast tumor tissue. CDR3 coding DNA: TGTGCCGGCAGCCAAGGAGGTCCAGGGATCAATGAGCAGTTCTTC. Translating it yields CAGSQGGPGINEQFF.